Below, one T cell receptor (beta chain) is given with its context. What it binds is not known. This entry is derived from a study of cytomegalovirus exposure and HLA in healthy donors. In the study overall: Early released data comprised approximately 85 million unique TCRs from HLA-typed donors.

Study results and caveats: There were some 150 TCR beta chains listed as cytomegalovirus-associated. The productive fraction for most TCR beta V segments was about 87% or about 30% in an earlier analysis. One variant, a missense change in DCLRE1C, was linked in a later analysis to TCR beta V- and J-gene trimming.

PCR amplification relied on 60 Vbeta primers (plus 13 Jbeta primers). Libraries were prepared by immunoSEQ multiplex PCR; TCRdb keeps only in-frame clonotypes and omits some of them. The sample gives about 97,000 clones, 81% of which show up once; about 5% is in the top ten. The TCR sequence derives from a man between 35 and 55 years old in good health and CMV-seropositive. The sample was PBMCs.

CDR3 region: CASSLGGSYEQYF. The CDR3 nucleotides read TGTGCCAGCAGTTTGGGGGGGTCCTACGAGCAGTACTTC. This sequence joins TRBV28 and TRBJ2-7, with TRBD2 identical over 7 bases. This CDR3 has 13 amino acids. V lost 3 bases, J lost 1 base, and 0 bases stayed unmatched. CDR1 is MDHEN, CDR2 SYDVKM, per germline. Drawing the rest from reference TRBV28 and TRBJ2-7, the complete variable domain is DVKVTQSSRYLVKRTGEKVFLECVQDMDHENMFWYRQDPGLGLRLIYFSYDVKMKEKGDIPEGYSVSREKKERFSLILESASTNQTSMYLCASSLGGSYEQYFGPGTRLTVT.